The 16 T cell receptor beta chains listed next were all sequenced from one sample in a study of T-cell memory formation after mild COVID-19. TCRdb recomputed calls from the 5' RACE reads with MiXCR, one row per CDR3 protein. The sample carries under 300,000 distinct CDR3 sequences, roughly 18% recorded once. The source material was PBMCs or a T cell subset sorted from them (not recorded which). These receptors were obtained from a man younger than 30 who had mild COVID-19 (a few samples of this study predate the infection). Cell type and time point are not known.

This clonotype has ten or more counts. The chain employs TRBV20-1 and TRBJ2-3; 15 nucleotides align to TRBD2. V lost 5 bases and J lost 9; bases outside the gene matches: 9. Germline values: CDR1 DFQATT, CDR2 SNEGSKA (reference sequence). The CDR3 length is 15 residues. CDR3 in DNA: TGCAGTGCTGCCCAGGGACTAGCGGGGGGAGGGACGCAGTATTTT. This sequence encodes CSAAQGLAGGGTQYF.

This clonotype was detected a few times. The chain employs TRBV6-1 and TRBJ2-7, with a weak D call TRBD1 (6 bases). The length of the CDR3 is 13 residues. Trimming removed 6 bases from V and 6 bases from J, with 15 bases in between. Per the germline V gene, CDR1 is MNHNS and CDR2 is SASEGT. This CDR3 is CASSDRQVPEQYV. The CDR3, as DNA: TGTGCCAGCAGCGATAGACAGGTCCCCGAGCAGTACGTC.

Only one count was recorded for this clonotype. The chain joins TRBV7-9 to TRBJ2-5; 10 nucleotides match TRBD2. There are 18 residues in the CDR3. After removal of 4 bases from V and 3 bases from J, the junction contained 14 bases not matched to a gene. The germline gives CDR1 SEHNR, CDR2 FQNEAQ (reference sequence). The CDR3 DNA follows: TGTGCCAGCAGCTCCCCTTTTAGTCCTAGCGGGGGTAAAGAGACCCAGTACTTC. Protein sequence: CASSSPFSPSGGKETQYF.

This clonotype was recorded a few times. The genes are TRBV6-5 and TRBJ2-1; D tentatively fits TRBD1 or TRBD2 (6 bases each). Germline values: CDR1 MNHEY, CDR2 SVGAGI. V dropped 0 bases and J dropped 8 bases, with 8 bases sitting between them. This CDR3 is built from 13 residues. The CDR3 DNA is TGTGCCAGCAGTTACTCTAGGGGGGATGAGCAGTTCTTC. Translating gives CASSYSRGDEQFF.

The chain joins TRBV7-8 to TRBJ2-3; TRBD2 is a possible D gene (6 bases). This CDR3 is built from 17 residues. The germline V gene has CDR1 SGHVS and CDR2 FQNEAQ. The V and J ends lost 1 base and 1 base respectively, with 15 bases between them. The CDR3 DNA follows: TGTGCCAGCAGCTTAGGAGGGACTGTCCTTGGCACAGATACGCAGTATTTT. It encodes CASSLGGTVLGTDTQYF. The full variable domain, with the rest looked up from reference TRBV7-8 and TRBJ2-3, is GAGVSQSPRYKVAKRGQDVALRCDPISGHVSLFWYQQALGQGPEFLTYFQNEAQLDKSGLPSDRFFAERPEGSVSTLKIQRTQQEDSAVYLCASSLGGTVLGTDTQYFGPGTRLTVL.

This clonotype was observed a few times. J is TRBJ2-3 and V is TRBV5-1; maybe TRBD1 (5 bases). CDR3 length: 15 amino acids. CDR1 SGHRS and CDR2 YFSETQ come from the germline V gene. Trimming removed 0 bases from V and 1 base from J, with 9 bases in between. The CDR3 nucleotides read TGCGCCAGCAGCTTGGGACAGAGCCGCACAGATACGCAGTATTTT. Its translation: CASSLGQSRTDTQYF.

CDR3 sequence (DNA): TGCGCCAGCAGCCGAGATCCCTCCTACAATGAGCAGTTCTTC. It is translated as CASSRDPSYNEQFF. The chain links TRBV4-3 to TRBJ2-1; no clear D gene. Trimming cost V 4 bases and J 0 bases, with 7 bases left between them. Germline V lookup: CDR1 LGHNA, CDR2 YSLEER. CDR3 length: 14 amino acids.

This clonotype was seen ten or more times. One end of the junction fails to match germline, which may point to a read error. This rearrangement joins TRBV12-3 or TRBV12-4 to TRBJ1-5; D call uncertain. CDR3 size: 14 residues. The CDR3 coding sequence is TGTGCCAGCAGCTTAGTGGGCGGCAATCAGCCCCAGCATTTT. Residues: CASSLVGGNQPQHF.

Ten or more counts support this clonotype. The rearrangement joins TRBV7-9 to TRBJ2-2, with D tentatively TRBD2 (6 bases). V was trimmed by 5 bases and J by 9 bases, leaving 16 bases between them. The CDR3 spans 14 residues. CDR1 SEHNR and CDR2 FQNEAQ come from the germline V gene (reference sequence). This chain's CDR3 is CASSRDSVVRELFF. CDR3 bases: TGTGCCAGCAGCCGGGACTCAGTGGTGCGGGAGCTGTTTTTT.

This clonotype came up a few times. The CDR3 DNA reads as TGTGCCAGCAGCCCCTTTGGCGGGGACTACTCTGGAAACACCATATATTTT. This translates into CASSPFGGDYSGNTIYF. The genes are TRBV7-6 and TRBJ1-3; maybe TRBD1 (5 bases). The length of the CDR3 is 17 residues. Germline-derived CDR1 and CDR2 are SGHVS and FNYEAQ. V was pared by 5 bases and J by 0 bases, with 17 bases between. The full variable domain, in which reference TRBV7-6 and TRBJ1-3 provide the parts outside the CDR3, is GAGVSQSPRYKVTKRGQDVALRCDPISGHVSLYWYRQALGQGPEFLTYFNYEAQQDKSGLPNDRFSAERPEGSISTLTIQRTEQRDSAMYRCASSPFGGDYSGNTIYFGEGSWLTVV.

This clonotype was counted a few times. The V call is TRBV7-2, the J call TRBJ1-4; D might be TRBD1 (6 bases). CDR3 length: 15 residues. Germline assignment: CDR1 SGHTA and CDR2 FQGNSA. The V gene lost 0 bases and the J gene lost 6 bases, with 11 bases spanning the gap. CDR3 sequence reads: CASSLAYRVDEKLFF. In nucleotides, the CDR3 is TGTGCCAGCAGCTTAGCGTACAGGGTGGATGAAAAACTGTTTTTT. Using reference TRBV7-2 and TRBJ1-4 for the parts outside the CDR3, the full variable domain is GAGVSQSPSNKVTEKGKDVELRCDPISGHTALYWYRQSLGQGLEFLIYFQGNSAPDKSGLPSDRFSAERTGGSVSTLTIQRTQQEDSAVYLCASSLAYRVDEKLFFGSGTQLSVL.

This chain links TRBV29-1 with TRBJ1-1; TRBD1 agrees at 7 bases. The V gene end was trimmed by 4 bases and the J gene end by 3 bases; junction bases not matched to a gene: 5. This CDR3 has 13 residues. Germline V gene lookup returns CDR1 SQVTM and CDR2 ANQGSEA. The CDR3 is CSVGRDSDTEAFF. In DNA, the CDR3 is TGCAGCGTTGGCCGGGACAGTGACACTGAAGCTTTCTTT.

The CDR3 bases are TGTGCCTGCCCCATAGCGGGGGGGAGCACAGATACGCAGTATTTT. Protein product: CACPIAGGSTDTQYF. The chain joins TRBV30 to TRBJ2-3; 11 positions match TRBD2. The CDR3 length is 15 residues. The germline CDR1 and CDR2 sequences are GTSNPN and SVGIG (reference sequence). Trimming took 6 bases from V and 0 from J; bases not matched to a gene: 5.

The J gene is TRBJ2-3, the V gene TRBV7-9; D may correspond to TRBD1 or TRBD2 (5 bases each). Trimming shortened V by 5 bases and J by 7 bases, and 19 bases separated the two germline ends. This CDR3 region has 15 residues. Germline CDR1 and CDR2: SEHNR and FQNEAQ (reference sequence). The CDR3 DNA reads TGTGCCAGCAGCCATACAGGACTCCGTTCGAATACGCAGTATTTT. Translated, it gives CASSHTGLRSNTQYF.

A few counts support this clonotype. The chain employs TRBV6-2 or TRBV6-3 and TRBJ2-1; D is unclear. CDR3 length: 12 residues. Deletions cut 7 bases from V and 6 bases from J, with 10 bases between. The germline V gene has CDR1 MNHEY and CDR2 SVGEGT. Written as DNA, the CDR3 is TGTGCCAGCACCGAATGGGGCAATGAGCAGTTCTTC. Its protein is CASTEWGNEQFF.

The chain links TRBV12-3 or TRBV12-4 to TRBJ1-1, with D unclear. The CDR3 length is 13 residues. V gave up 2 bases and J gave up 3 bases, with 7 bases separating them. In DNA, the CDR3 is TGTGCCAGCAGTTTATGGACCCACACTGAAGCTTTCTTT. This codes for CASSLWTHTEAFF.